The following is a T cell receptor beta chain sequence with its context. Its antigen is undetermined. The sample originates from a study of cytomegalovirus exposure and HLA in healthy donors. The study, taken as a whole, reports: Cytomegalovirus-associated TCR beta chains were listed, numbering 150 to 200. Donor immune exposure was known only as CMV serostatus.

PCR employed 60 Vbeta and 13 Jbeta primers. In the original processing: Around 83 million unique TCR beta chains, roughly 10 million shared, were counted in a later analysis. Method: immunoSEQ multiplex PCR; TCRdb's copy keeps in-frame clones and lacks some. D and trimming were read from the DNA, whereas the V and J calls and clone size are those reported in that table. The profile shows around 180,000 clones, about 80% of them singletons. From germline, CDR1 is SGHDT and CDR2 YYEEEE. The CDR3 is 14 amino acids. With 0 bases removed from V and 6 bases from J, the gap between germline ends came to 13 bases.

The sequenced sample consisted of PBMCs. The rearrangement uses TRBV5-6 and TRBJ2-7; maybe TRBD2 (6 bases). The source is a man aged 55-75 years in good health and CMV-seronegative. CDR3 protein: CASSLVGGPGEQYF. The CDR3 nucleotides are TGTGCCAGCAGCTTGGTCGGAGGGCCCGGCGAGCAGTACTTC.